The entry that follows covers one T cell receptor (beta chain) sequence. J lost 4 bases, V lost 5 bases, and 3 bases had no gene match. The CDR3 length is 14 residues. Germline values: CDR1 MNHEY, CDR2 SMNVEV (reference sequence). This sample is part of a study of blood T cell repertoires in COVID-19. Study details: Sites across the United States, Italy and Spain contributed samples from acute and convalescent COVID-19. The analysed material was cDNA or gDNA that came from T cells, B-cell-depleted T cells, or PBMCs.

Those enrolled in Seattle joined during active infection and were followed longitudinally afterward. The table came from immunoSEQ multiplex PCR; TCRdb's copy has only in-frame clones and leaves some out. The sample has approximately 530,000 clones, less than 90% seen once. The sequence was obtained from a woman between 50 and 59 years old with COVID-19, enrolled during active disease. The chain couples TRBV27 to TRBJ2-4, with 9 positions matching TRBD1. Material for sequencing was peripheral blood. The CDR3 coding sequence is TGTGCCAGCAGTAGGACAGGGGTAAAAAACATTCAGTACTTC. Encoded protein: CASSRTGVKNIQYF.